This T cell receptor (beta chain) stems from a study of long-term antiretroviral therapy in people with HIV. The study's findings and limits: HIV repertoires covered narrower CDR3 length ranges than controls did.

Germline CDR1 is SGHVS and CDR2 is FNYEAQ. Trimming at V came to 3 bases and at J to 6 bases, leaving 4 bases not matched to a gene. This CDR3 is built from 14 residues. At survey level, the immunoSEQ assay was run in its v3.0 version. Clones were read by immunoSEQ multiplex PCR, and TCRdb kept only the in-frame ones, dropping some. The sample has 15,000 to 20,000 clones; less than 85% are singletons. As to this clone: Its antigen is not known.

Per donor, a minimum of one pre-ART and a minimum of two post-ART PBMC samples were available. The TCR sequence derives from a man younger than 35 with HIV. The sequencing used unsorted PBMCs, collected 0.9 years after starting antiretroviral therapy. The chain is built from TRBV7-6 and TRBJ1-5; 8 nucleotides align to TRBD1. The CDR3 region is CASSLRQGFQPQHF. Here the CDR3 DNA reads TGTGCCAGCAGCTTGAGACAGGGGTTTCAGCCCCAGCATTTT.